The clone carrying this TCR beta chain was counted a few times. This sample was included in a study of T cell responses to AZD1222 COVID-19 vaccine. The repertoire was sequenced with immunoSEQ multiplex PCR; TCRdb's copy has only in-frame clones and lacks some. Among just under 85,000 clones listed, 86% were seen once. This CDR3 is built from 17 residues. Trimming stripped 5 bases from V and 1 base from J, with 20 bases between. Looked up from germline, CDR1 is MNHNY and CDR2 is SVGAGI (reference sequence). This chain links TRBV6-6 with TRBJ2-5; maybe TRBD2 (6 bases). The sequences come from peripheral blood, collected on day 0 of AZD1222 vaccination. This TCR derives from an adult in good health. Here the CDR3 DNA reads TGTGCCAGCAGTCTTACCCCCCCGACTAGTTTCCAAGAGACCCAGTACTTC. Encoded protein: CASSLTPPTSFQETQYF.